This T cell receptor beta chain is from a study of identical twins. Overall study results and limits: A lower insertion count was a feature of abundant cord blood beta clonotypes, with no such feature in memory repertoires.

TCRdb analysed the 5' RACE reads with MiXCR anew, one entry per CDR3 protein. The data show fewer than 500,000 distinct CDR3 sequences, with roughly a quarter seen just once and around 3% held by the top ten. Germline V gives CDR1 SGDLS, CDR2 YYNGEE. Trimming cost V 4 bases and J 9 bases; bases outside gene matches: 9. The CDR3 extends over 16 amino acids. As regards this clonotype: Its antigen is undetermined.

Healthy Caucasians supplied all donations. This sample was shared with a second study, whose subject was T cells expressing NK-cell markers. That study adds: A range of 1.0-7.0% of CD8+ T cells consisted of dominant NKG2C+ clonotypes in 5 or 6 donors. Expanded NKG2C+ T cell clones were not confirmed as HCMV-specific.

The origin of this receptor is a woman under 30 in good health. The chain recombines TRBV9 with TRBJ2-1; 14 bases are shared with TRBD2. The material sequenced was CD4+ T cells sorted from blood. The CDR3 sequence: CASSSGTSGRLSEQFF. The CDR3 DNA reads as TGTGCCAGCAGCTCGGGGACTAGCGGGAGATTGAGTGAGCAGTTCTTC.